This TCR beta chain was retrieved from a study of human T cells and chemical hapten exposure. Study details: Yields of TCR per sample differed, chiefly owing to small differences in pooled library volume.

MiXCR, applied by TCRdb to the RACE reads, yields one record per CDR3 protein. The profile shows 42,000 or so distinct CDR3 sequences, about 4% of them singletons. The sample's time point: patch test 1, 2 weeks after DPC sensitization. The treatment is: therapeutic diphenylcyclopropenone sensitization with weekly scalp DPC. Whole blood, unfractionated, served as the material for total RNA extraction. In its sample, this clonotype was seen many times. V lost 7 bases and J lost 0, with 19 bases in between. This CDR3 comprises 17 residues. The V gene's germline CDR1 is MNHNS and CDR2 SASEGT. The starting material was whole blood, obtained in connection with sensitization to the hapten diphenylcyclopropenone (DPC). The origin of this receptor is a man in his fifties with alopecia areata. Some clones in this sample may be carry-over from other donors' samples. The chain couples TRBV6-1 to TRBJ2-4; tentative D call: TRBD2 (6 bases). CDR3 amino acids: CASILWGDLEAKNIQYF. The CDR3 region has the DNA TGTGCCAGCATCCTTTGGGGGGACTTAGAAGCCAAAAACATTCAGTACTTC.